This T cell receptor (beta chain) came from a study of CD8+CD57+ T cells in acquired aplastic anemia. The CDR3 has 15 residues. The V gene end was trimmed by 5 bases and the J gene end by 3 bases; junction bases not matched to a gene: 7. CDR1 is SQVTM and CDR2 is ANQGSEA in the germline V gene. In this sample, this clonotype turned up many times. The template for TCR beta VDJ and CDR3 sequence profiling was genomic DNA. TCRdb recomputed calls from the reads with MiXCR, one row per CDR3 protein. The profile covers about half a million distinct CDR3 sequences, with about a third appearing a single time and roughly 0.89% taken by the ten largest. Only patients with CD8+CD57+ cell expansion on flow cytometry were chosen for sequencing. Severe acquired aplastic anemia affected all patients. All patients were therapy-naive when blood was sampled.

This clonotype was sampled from a human donor with aplastic anemia. Sequences were obtained from sorted CD4+, CD8+, or CD8+CD57+ T cells (not recorded which) from PBMCs. The V gene is TRBV29-1, the J gene TRBJ1-2; the match to TRBD1 covers 12 bases. The CDR3 is CSVTGTGGADYGYTF. The DNA of the CDR3 is TGCAGCGTTACCGGGACAGGGGGCGCGGACTATGGCTACACCTTC.